This T cell receptor (beta chain) was sequenced during a study of blood T cells in healthy people across ages (dated by TCRdb to 2014 to 2015). Regarding the study in general: In model experiments, template switching captured about one uniquely barcoded TCR beta cDNA molecule for every two T cells. To track age-related changes in TCR beta repertoire diversity, the study relied on deep sequencing normalized with unique cDNA molecular identifiers. The donors were split into four age groups: young (average roughly 15 years), middle-aged (nearly 40), aged (62) and long-lived (approximately 80). To avoid experimental bias, donors of different ages were spread randomly across the sequencing lanes. For two donors (one aged 18 to 30 and one aged 80 or older), the study analyzed two additional independent replicas of 1 million unique cDNA reads from the same blood draw. Results the study describes overall, beyond this receptor: Donor CMV infection status was unknown, potentially confounding age-related changes in expanded clonotypes. Conclusive comparison of naive and antigen-experienced compartments was prevented by the profiling of bulk unsorted PBMCs. As age increased, observed TCR beta diversity per million T cells dropped in a roughly linear way, and a significant reduction was already evident by age approximately 40. Estimates of total diversity from one million sequenced T cells were regarded as lower bounds and underestimates. Compared with the aged group, more naive CD4+ T cells, fewer expanded clones and increased TCR diversity were shown by the long-lived group, suggesting age selection. A strong correlation was found between observed TCR beta diversity and the percentage of naive T cells measured by flow cytometry.

Library preparation employed 5' RACE. The sample was run on an Illumina HiSeq 2500. A second about 7 to 12 cycle PCR used a sample-barcoded 5' primer and a J-beta primer mix. Each TCR beta cDNA molecule received a unique molecular identifier from a template-switch 5' adaptor carrying 12 random nucleotides. Each sample yielded at least 2.5 million CDR3-containing paired-end reads. The Mint cDNA synthesis kit, primed by a TRBC-specific oligonucleotide, was used to synthesize first-strand cDNA from all RNA. After uracil-DNA glycosylase treatment, a first 18-cycle PCR used universal primers M1SS and BC2_uni_R on all cDNA. The authors' analysis ran thus. Normalization of each sample was performed by random selection of 1 million high-quality reads, each carrying a distinct molecular identifier. Instead of being binned into consensus sequences, reads with shared molecular identifiers were discarded. MiTCR, with a Q25 quality threshold and the strictest error-elimination algorithm, was used for CDR3 identification, clonotype clustering and error correction. A nonparametric unseen species model with Euler transformation was used to estimate a lower bound on total TCR beta diversity. TCRdb reworked the public reads: Q25 trimming with fastp, MiXCR clone assembly, productive beta chains retained. Here each entry gathers all rows of one CDR3 protein and keeps the most common genes and DNA. In this record, the V and J calls reflect TCRdb's handling and not the investigators' own analysis. Present in this sample are 650,000 to 900,000 distinct CDR3 sequences, under 80% of which were seen just once. The ten largest clones represent 28% of the sample.

Donors were a few dozen systemically healthy Caucasian individuals from Russia aged roughly 6 to 95 years. Each donor gave about 9.7 milliliters of peripheral blood, drawn into EDTA-treated Vacutainer tubes. Ficoll-Paque density-gradient centrifugation was used to isolate PBMCs, with at least 6.5 million per sample. Trizol reagent was used to extract total RNA from PBMCs, with at least 5.5 micrograms per sample. The percentages of naive CD45RAhigh/CD27high T cells were determined by flow cytometry on a PBMC aliquot from every donor. About this clonotype itself: Its antigen remains unidentified. Base qualities were left out, and no much larger clone turns up one base away.

V gives up 5 bases and J gives up 10 bases, and the segment between their germline ends measures 24 bases. CDR1 and CDR2 (MNHEY, SVGEGT) derive from the germline V gene. The CDR3 runs 16 amino acids, cysteine and phenylalanine included. The entry retains the CDR3 DNA only, 48 bases that are in frame from base 1. Sample: blood. Recombination joined TRBV6-2 or TRBV6-3 with TRBJ2-1; the D call is tentative, TRBD1 or TRBD2, as each matches 5 bases. The origin of this receptor is a man aged 25 to 45 in good health. The CDR3 here reads CASSPPHERRGEEQFF. DNA sequence: TGTGCCAGCAGTCCCCCCCACGAGCGGCGAGGGGAGGAGCAGTTCTTC.